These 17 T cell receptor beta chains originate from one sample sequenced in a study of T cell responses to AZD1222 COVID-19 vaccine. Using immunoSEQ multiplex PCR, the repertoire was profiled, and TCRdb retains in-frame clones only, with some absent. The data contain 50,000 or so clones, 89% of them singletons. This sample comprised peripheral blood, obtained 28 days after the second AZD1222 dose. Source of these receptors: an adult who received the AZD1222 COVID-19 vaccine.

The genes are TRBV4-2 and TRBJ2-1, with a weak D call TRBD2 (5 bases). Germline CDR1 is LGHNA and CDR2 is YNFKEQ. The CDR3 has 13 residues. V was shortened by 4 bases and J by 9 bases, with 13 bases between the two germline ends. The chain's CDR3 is CASSRAREGEQFF. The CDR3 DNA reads TGTGCCAGCAGCCGCGCGAGAGAGGGTGAGCAGTTCTTC.

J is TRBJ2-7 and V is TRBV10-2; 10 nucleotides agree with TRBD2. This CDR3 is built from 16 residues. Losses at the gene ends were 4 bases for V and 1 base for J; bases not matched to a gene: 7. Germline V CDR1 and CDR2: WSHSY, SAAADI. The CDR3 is CASSARGSGGSYEQYF. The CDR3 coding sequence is TGCGCCAGCAGTGCTCGGGGTAGCGGGGGGTCCTACGAGCAGTACTTC.

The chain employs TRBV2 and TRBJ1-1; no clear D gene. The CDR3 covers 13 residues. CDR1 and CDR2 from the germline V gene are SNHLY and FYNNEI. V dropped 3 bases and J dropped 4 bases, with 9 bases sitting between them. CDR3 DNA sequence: TGTGCCAGCAGTGATGACGGCGGCACTGAAGCTTTCTTT. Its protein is CASSDDGGTEAFF.

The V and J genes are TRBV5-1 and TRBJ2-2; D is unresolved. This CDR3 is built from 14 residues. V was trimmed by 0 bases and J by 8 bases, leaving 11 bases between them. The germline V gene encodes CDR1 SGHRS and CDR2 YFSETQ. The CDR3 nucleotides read TGCGCCAGCAGCTTGGCGGCCAGAGATGGGGAGCTGTTTTTT. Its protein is CASSLAARDGELFF.

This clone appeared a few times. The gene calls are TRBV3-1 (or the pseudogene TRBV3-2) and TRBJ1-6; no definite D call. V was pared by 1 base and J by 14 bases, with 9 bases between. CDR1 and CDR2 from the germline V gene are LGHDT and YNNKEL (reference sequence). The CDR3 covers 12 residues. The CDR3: CASSQVGGALHF. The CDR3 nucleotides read TGTGCCAGCAGCCAAGTTGGTGGGGCCCTCCACTTT.

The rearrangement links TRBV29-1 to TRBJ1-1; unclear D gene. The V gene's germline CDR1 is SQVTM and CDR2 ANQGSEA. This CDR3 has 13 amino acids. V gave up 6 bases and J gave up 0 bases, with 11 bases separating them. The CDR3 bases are TGCAGCGTAGCCCAACCCCTGAACACTGAAGCTTTCTTT. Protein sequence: CSVAQPLNTEAFF.

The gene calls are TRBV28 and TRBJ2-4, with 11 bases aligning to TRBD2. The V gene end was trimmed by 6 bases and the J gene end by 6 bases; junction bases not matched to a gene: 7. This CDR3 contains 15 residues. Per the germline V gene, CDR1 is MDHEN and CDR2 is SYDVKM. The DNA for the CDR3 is TGTGCCAGCAGCTCTCCCGGGACTAGCGGAAACATTCAGTACTTC. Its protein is CASSSPGTSGNIQYF.

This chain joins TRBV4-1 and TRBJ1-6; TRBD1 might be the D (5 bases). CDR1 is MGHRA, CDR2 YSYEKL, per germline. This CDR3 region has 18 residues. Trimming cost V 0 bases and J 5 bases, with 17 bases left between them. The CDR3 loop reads CASSQDRVGGVHNSPLHF. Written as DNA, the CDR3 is TGCGCCAGCAGCCAAGATCGTGTTGGAGGGGTACATAATTCACCCCTCCACTTT.

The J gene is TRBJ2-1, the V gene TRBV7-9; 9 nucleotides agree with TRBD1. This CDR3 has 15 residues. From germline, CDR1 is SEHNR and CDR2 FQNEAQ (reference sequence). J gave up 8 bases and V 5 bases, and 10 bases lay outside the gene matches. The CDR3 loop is CASSLTGTGNHEQFF. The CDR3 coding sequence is TGTGCCAGCAGCCTAACGGGGACAGGGAACCATGAGCAGTTCTTC.

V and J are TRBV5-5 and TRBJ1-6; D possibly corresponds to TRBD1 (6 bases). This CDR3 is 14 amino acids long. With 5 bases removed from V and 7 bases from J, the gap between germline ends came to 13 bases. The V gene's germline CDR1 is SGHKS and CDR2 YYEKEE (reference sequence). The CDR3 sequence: CASSEYRVNSPLHF. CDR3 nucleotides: TGTGCCAGCAGTGAGTACAGGGTGAATTCACCCCTCCACTTT.

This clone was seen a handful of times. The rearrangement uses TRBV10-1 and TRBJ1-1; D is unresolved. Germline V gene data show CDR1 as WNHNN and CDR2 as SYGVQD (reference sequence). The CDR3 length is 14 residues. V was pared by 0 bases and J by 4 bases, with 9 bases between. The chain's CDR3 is CASSESGWGTEAFF. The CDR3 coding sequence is TGCGCCAGCAGTGAGTCGGGTTGGGGCACTGAAGCTTTCTTT.

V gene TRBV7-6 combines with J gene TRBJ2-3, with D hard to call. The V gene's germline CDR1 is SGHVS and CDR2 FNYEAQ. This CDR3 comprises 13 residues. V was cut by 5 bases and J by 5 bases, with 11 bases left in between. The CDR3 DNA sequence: TGTGCCAGCAGCACCCCAGAGCAAGATACGCAGTATTTT. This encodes CASSTPEQDTQYF.

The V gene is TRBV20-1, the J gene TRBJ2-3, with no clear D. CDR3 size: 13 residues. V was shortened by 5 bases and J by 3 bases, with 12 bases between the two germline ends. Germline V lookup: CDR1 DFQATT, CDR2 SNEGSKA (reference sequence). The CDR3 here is CSARVSSTDTQYF. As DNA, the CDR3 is TGCAGTGCTCGTGTCTCGTCAACAGATACGCAGTATTTT.

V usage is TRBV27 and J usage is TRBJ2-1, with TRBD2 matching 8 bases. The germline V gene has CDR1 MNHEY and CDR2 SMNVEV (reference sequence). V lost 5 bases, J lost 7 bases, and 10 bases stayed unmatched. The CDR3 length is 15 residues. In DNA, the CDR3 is TGTGCCAGCAGTATAAACAGCGGGAGTTGGAATGAGCAGTTCTTC. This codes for CASSINSGSWNEQFF.

Written as DNA, the CDR3 is TGTGCCAGCACCTGGGGGAGAGGGGGAGGCTACACCTTC. Its translation: CASTWGRGGGYTF. The V call is TRBV11-2, the J call TRBJ1-2; perhaps TRBD1 as D (6 bases). The V gene lost 7 bases and the J gene lost 8 bases, with 17 bases spanning the gap. The CDR3 extends over 13 amino acids. Germline V gives CDR1 SGHAT, CDR2 FQNNGV.

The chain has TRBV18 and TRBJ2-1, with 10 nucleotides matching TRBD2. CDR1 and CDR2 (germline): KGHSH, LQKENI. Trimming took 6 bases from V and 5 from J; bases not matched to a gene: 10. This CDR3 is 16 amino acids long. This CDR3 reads CASSPFSGRIDNEQFF. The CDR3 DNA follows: TGTGCCAGCTCGCCCTTTAGCGGGAGGATCGACAATGAGCAGTTCTTC.

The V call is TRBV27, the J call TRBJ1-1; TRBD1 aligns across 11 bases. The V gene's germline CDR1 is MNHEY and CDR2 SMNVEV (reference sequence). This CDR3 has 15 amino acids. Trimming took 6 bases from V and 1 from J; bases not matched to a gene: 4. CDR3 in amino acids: CASRPGQGANTEAFF. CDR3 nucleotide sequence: TGTGCCAGCAGACCCGGACAGGGGGCGAACACTGAAGCTTTCTTT.